These 4 T cell receptor beta chains were all obtained from the same sample, sequenced in a study of Tregs in tolerant kidney transplant recipients. Recipients received nonmyeloablative bone marrow transplants from related graft donors, with transient mixed chimerism. Sequencing was performed with immunoSEQ multiplex PCR; in TCRdb, only in-frame clones are kept and a portion is missing. Its clone listing holds about 5,300 clones. Source: CD4+ T cells from blood (PBMCs), taken less than 15 months after the transplant. The receptors stem from a human patient who received a combined kidney and bone marrow transplant. The T cells may partly be graft donor cells.

A remark on this clone: The missing CDR3 end, 3 residues past where the read stops, is filled in from the germline J gene. The rearrangement links TRBV3-1 (or the pseudogene TRBV3-2) to TRBJ2-7, with unresolved D. The CDR3 extends over 12 amino acids. Trimming took off 5 bases at V and 4 bases at J, with 9 bases between the two ends. The V gene's germline CDR1 is LGHDT and CDR2 YNNKEL (reference sequence). The sequenced CDR3 bases are TGTGCCAGCAGCTTGCAACTTTACGAG. Amino acid sequence: CASSLQLYE. The entire CDR3 sequence reads CASSLQLYEQYF.

About this clone: With the read ending 3 residues before the CDR3 end, the germline J gene is used to fill in that end. The chain carries TRBV6-2 or TRBV6-3 and TRBJ2-5; 7 nucleotides match TRBD2. The CDR3 extends over 15 amino acids. Germline CDR1 MNHEY, CDR2 SVGEGT. V gave up 5 bases and J gave up 7 bases; unmatched junction bases: 13. The DNA read from the CDR3 is TGTGCCAGCAGTACTCCGAAGGGCGGGAGCGTGACC. This sequence encodes CASSTPKGGSVT. The whole CDR3 protein is CASSTPKGGSVTQYF.

Notes on this clone: The DNA ends 3 residues before the CDR3 does, and the rest of the CDR3 is filled in from the germline J gene. The V call is TRBV12-3 or TRBV12-4, the J call TRBJ2-7; 8 bases agree with TRBD1. The CDR3 is 14 residues long. With V trimmed by 2 bases and J by 3 bases, 3 bases remained unmatched. The CDR3 DNA, read in part, is TGTGCCAGCAGTTTATCACAGGGGGGCTACGAG. Protein sequence: CASSLSQGGYE. The whole CDR3 sequence is CASSLSQGGYEQYF.

This clone is called medium-sized based on its frequency. The read terminates 3 residues before the CDR3 end, so the remaining end is supplied by the germline J gene. The rearrangement joins TRBV4-2 to TRBJ1-4; D unclear. The germline V gene encodes CDR1 LGHNA and CDR2 YNFKEQ. Deletions cut 0 bases from V and 8 bases from J, with 16 bases between. CDR3 length: 16 amino acids. This CDR3 is CASSQEPGVVGEKLFF. CDR3 DNA (partial): TGTGCCAGCAGCCAAGAGCCGGGTGTAGTAGGCGAAAAA.